These T cell receptor beta chains were read from a single sample in a study of metastatic and nonmetastatic thyroid tumors. Via MiXCR, TCRdb re-called the PCR reads. The profile covers around 24,000 clones, with about an eighth appearing a single time and about a sixth taken by the ten largest. Sequenced sample: blood. These TCRs come from a female donor with papillary thyroid cancer or a benign thyroid nodule (not recorded which). Some clones in this sample may be carry-over from other donors' samples. CDR3s include the opening cysteine and the closing phenylalanine or tryptophan. D genes are given only for firm matches. Not all rows give a size; the values are once, few, many and, for expanded clones, a class.

d_gene	len	abundance	v_gene	j_gene	CDR3aa	CDR3nt
TRBD1	14	many	TRBV10-3	TRBJ2-7	CAISGDRAPYEQYF	TGTGCCATCAGTGGTGACAGGGCTCCCTACGAGCAGTACTTC
TRBD1	14	medium-sized	TRBV6-2/TRBV6-3	TRBJ2-7	CASGTRQGISEQYF	TGTGCCAGCGGTACCCGACAGGGTATTAGCGAGCAGTACTTC
TRBD2	17	NA	TRBV10-3	TRBJ2-7	CAISGGAGGLSSYEQYF	TGTGCCATCAGTGGGGGGGCGGGGGGCCTGAGCTCCTACGAGCAGTACTTC
NA	15	many	TRBV11-3	TRBJ2-6	CASRGRVSGANVLTF	TGTGCCAGCAGGGGCAGGGTCTCTGGGGCCAACGTCCTGACTTTC
TRBD2	13	many	TRBV5-4	TRBJ2-5	CASSLVGGETQYF	TGTGCCAGCAGCTTGGTGGGGGGGGAGACCCAGTACTTC
TRBD1	17	many	TRBV4-2	TRBJ1-2	CASSKDRGRLANYGYTF	TGTGCCAGCAGCAAGGACAGGGGGCGACTGGCTAACTATGGCTACACCTTC
TRBD2	14	many	TRBV18	TRBJ2-1	CASSLREPGNEQFF	TGTGCCAGCTCATTGCGGGAGCCTGGCAATGAGCAGTTCTTC
NA	14	many	TRBV20-1	TRBJ2-1	CSAEVGNGYNEQFF	TGCAGTGCCGAGGTAGGGAATGGGTACAATGAGCAGTTCTTC
NA	19	many	TRBV4-3	TRBJ2-2	CASSPPGTRVKVDTGELFF	TGCGCCAGCAGCCCTCCCGGGACAAGGGTAAAAGTCGATACCGGGGAGCTGTTTTTT
NA	12	many	TRBV3-1	TRBJ2-5	CASSQVGETQYF	TGTGCCAGCAGCCAAGTGGGAGAGACCCAGTACTTC
TRBD2	15	many	TRBV5-6	TRBJ2-7	CASSPGLREGLGQYF	TGTGCCAGCAGCCCTGGCTTGCGGGAGGGACTAGGTCAGTACTTC
TRBD1	16	many	TRBV20-1	TRBJ2-7	CSARPAGTGEFYEQYF	TGCAGTGCCCGCCCCGCTGGGACAGGGGAATTCTACGAGCAGTACTTC
NA	15	many	TRBV12-5	TRBJ2-3	CASGLAAGATDTQYF	TGTGCTAGTGGTTTGGCCGCGGGGGCCACAGATACGCAGTATTTT
TRBD2	13	medium-sized	TRBV6-5	TRBJ2-1	CASSYSSGIEQFF	TGTGCCAGCAGTTACAGTAGCGGGATCGAGCAGTTCTTC
TRBD2	16	many	TRBV7-8	TRBJ2-7	CASSFGGRAAPYEQYF	TGTGCCAGCAGCTTTGGCGGGAGGGCCGCCCCTTACGAGCAGTACTTC
TRBD1	18	NA	TRBV27	TRBJ2-6	CASSFLDRGVAWANVLTF	TGTGCCAGCAGTTTTTTGGACAGGGGTGTTGCTTGGGCCAACGTCCTGACTTTC
TRBD1	16	many	TRBV7-9	TRBJ2-1	CASSLVGQGPNNEQFF	TGTGCCAGCAGCTTAGTCGGACAGGGGCCTAACAATGAGCAGTTCTTC
TRBD2	17	NA	TRBV5-1	TRBJ2-1	CASSLVRTSGSPNEQFF	TGCGCCAGCAGCTTGGTGCGGACTAGCGGGAGCCCCAATGAGCAGTTCTTC
NA	14	once	TRBV7-8	TRBJ2-7	CASSPRLGTYEQYF	TGTGCCAGCAGTCCCCGACTGGGAACCTACGAGCAGTACTTC
NA	15	medium-sized	TRBV19	TRBJ2-1	CASSIFRNSYNEQFF	TGTGCCAGTAGTATCTTTCGGAACTCCTACAATGAGCAGTTCTTC
NA	14	many	TRBV2	TRBJ1-3	CASKPDNSGNTIYF	TGTGCCAGCAAACCTGACAACTCTGGAAACACCATATATTTT
TRBD1	19	many	TRBV19	TRBJ1-5	CASSIGPGQGRMWNQPQHF	TGTGCCAGTAGTATCGGACCGGGACAGGGGCGTATGTGGAATCAGCCCCAGCATTTT